This record concerns one T cell receptor (beta chain) sequence. Antigen: not known. These data are taken from a study of vaccination effects on CD4 cells after COVID-19. Findings and limits, study-wide: Of the vaccine-induced clones from healthy vaccinees, merely 1 of 255 recognized common cold coronaviruses as well. Substantial clonal contraction characterized both infection- and vaccine-induced clones late after vaccination.

Within the ViraFEST assay, antigen-specific CD4+ T cells underwent expansion with viral peptide pools prior to sequencing. Having been cultured for around ten days, the cells underwent CD4+ T cell isolation. Each participant was given two doses of one vaccine (BNT162b2 or mRNA-1273). The culture medium for roughly 1.9 million PBMC per well included 10 IU/ml IL-2 and around 9.8 ug/ml peptides. V was cut by 5 bases and J by 7 bases, with 11 bases left in between. Germline V gene lookup returns CDR1 DFQATT and CDR2 SNEGSKA (reference sequence). This CDR3 region has 11 residues. Generated by immunoSEQ multiplex PCR, the TCRdb table keeps only in-frame clones and is missing some. The profile shows some 25,000 clones, around four fifths of them singletons.

This chain uses TRBV20-1 with TRBJ2-5, with D unclear. Sample: CD4+ T cells from PBMCs cultured with HCoV-NL63 spike peptides, taken after COVID-19 vaccination. The receptor was isolated from a human donor who received a COVID-19 vaccine. This CDR3 reads CSAGDVGTQYF. The DNA for the CDR3 is TGCAGTGCTGGGGATGTAGGGACCCAGTACTTC.